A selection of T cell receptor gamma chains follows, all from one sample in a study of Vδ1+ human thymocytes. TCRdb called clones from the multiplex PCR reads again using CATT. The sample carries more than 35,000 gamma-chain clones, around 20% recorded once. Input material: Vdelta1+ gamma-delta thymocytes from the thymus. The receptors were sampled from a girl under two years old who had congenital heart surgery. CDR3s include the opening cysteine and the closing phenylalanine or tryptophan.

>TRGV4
CATWDGPGYKKLF
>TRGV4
CATWKWRGYYKKLF
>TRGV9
CALWRDYYKKLF
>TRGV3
CATWDRLPSSDWIKTF
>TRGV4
CATWDPSNYYKKLF
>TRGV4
CATWDTSNYYKKLF
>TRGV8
CANWDVALSSDWIKTF
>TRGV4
CATWRQELGKKIKVF
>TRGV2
CATWDGTYYKKLF
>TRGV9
CALWEFHRNKKLF
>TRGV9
CALWEVHVDYKKLF
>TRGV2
CATWDGSRDWIKTF
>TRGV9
CALWEAHRGYKKLF
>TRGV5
CATWDRPPPNAGEKLF
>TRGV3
CATWDGPGWIKTF
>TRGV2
CATWDGHSSDWIKTF
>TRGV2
CATWDGPTNYYKKLF
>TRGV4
CATWDGILYKKLF
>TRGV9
CALWEVGLGKKIKVF
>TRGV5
CATWDRGEKLF
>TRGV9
CAPKAYYKKLF
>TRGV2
CATWDGRKSHYKKLF
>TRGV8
CATWDGFDSDWIKTF
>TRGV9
CALWEVLLIQKLF
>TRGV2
CATWDSHYKKLF
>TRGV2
CATWDGGYKKLF
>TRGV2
CATWDGPRSDWIKTF
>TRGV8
CATWDRLRGNKKLF
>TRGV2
CATWDGRLQKLF
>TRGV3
CATWMGSDWIKTF
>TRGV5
CATWDTRDHNLF
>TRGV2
CATWDGPIKKLF
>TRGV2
CATWDGRNYYKKLF
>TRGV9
CALWEAHRDWIKTF
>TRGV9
CALWEAEITVELF
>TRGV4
CATWSRIYYKKLF
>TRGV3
CATWDSWRGDWTKTF